This entry lists 6 T cell receptor beta chains sequenced from one sample in a study of early T cells in non-severe SARS-CoV-2 infection. Each CDR3 protein is one row after TCRdb ran MiXCR on the 5' RACE reads. The data hold tens of thousands of distinct CDR3 sequences, with over 10% observed a single time. The specimen sequenced was whole blood. The receptors here all came from an adult who was a healthcare worker with PCR-confirmed SARS-CoV-2 infection or an uninfected control (not recorded which).

The chain recombines TRBV7-8 with TRBJ2-7; perhaps TRBD1 as D (6 bases). The CDR3 sequence is 16 residues long. V was pared by 5 bases and J by 4 bases, with 21 bases between. The V gene's germline CDR1 is SGHVS and CDR2 FQNEAQ. The CDR3 spells CASSPRAQGTPYEQYF. For the CDR3, the DNA is TGTGCCAGCAGCCCCCGGGCCCAGGGGACCCCTTACGAGCAGTACTTC.

The V and J genes are TRBV12-3 or TRBV12-4 and TRBJ1-5; D is undetermined. The CDR3 consists of 12 residues. V gave up 7 bases and J gave up 7 bases, with 11 bases separating them. The CDR3 reads CASNRGEQPQHF. As DNA, the CDR3 is TGTGCCAGCAATCGTGGGGAACAGCCCCAGCATTTT.

This clonotype showed up just once. The V call is TRBV6-5, the J call TRBJ1-2, with 9 bases identical to TRBD1. The V segment lost 6 bases and the J segment 7 bases; nucleotides outside the gene matches: 6. The CDR3 runs 13 residues. Germline V gene lookup returns CDR1 MNHEY and CDR2 SVGAGI. As DNA, the CDR3 is TGTGCCAGCAGATTAACAGGGGGCTCTGGCTACACCTTC. This gives the protein CASRLTGGSGYTF.

This clonotype was seen many times. The CDR3 sequence: CASSRTGTENEKLFF. The CDR3 coding sequence is TGTGCCAGCTCACGGACCGGGACAGAGAATGAAAAACTGTTTTTT. The chain joins TRBV18 to TRBJ1-4; 7 nucleotides line up with TRBD1. The V and J ends lost 4 bases and 5 bases, in that order; junction bases with no gene match: 7. The CDR3 runs to 15 residues. Germline V gene lookup returns CDR1 KGHSH and CDR2 LQKENI. Full variable domain (remainder filled in from reference TRBV18 and TRBJ1-4): NAGVMQNPRHLVRRRGQEARLRCSPMKGHSHVYWYRQLPEEGLKFMVYLQKENIIDESGMPKERFSAEFPKEGPSILRIQQVVRGDSAAYFCASSRTGTENEKLFFGSGTQLSVL.

J is TRBJ2-2 and V is TRBV10-2, with D perhaps matching TRBD1 (7 bases). V dropped 0 bases and J dropped 5 bases, with 19 bases sitting between them. The CDR3 length is 18 residues. The germline V gene encodes CDR1 WSHSY and CDR2 SAAADI. In nucleotides, the CDR3 is TGCGCCAGCAGTGAGTCTGGAGGGGGCTACCGGGGGACCGGGGAGCTGTTTTTT. Encoded protein: CASSESGGGYRGTGELFF.

This clonotype has a count of ten or more. This chain uses TRBV9 with TRBJ1-3, with a weak D call TRBD1 (5 bases). Deletions cut 0 bases from V and 2 bases from J, with 12 bases between. Per germline, CDR1 SGDLS and CDR2 YYNGEE. The length of the CDR3 is 16 residues. CDR3 nucleotide sequence: TGTGCCAGCAGCGTAGAGGAGACAGTAACTGGAAACACCATATATTTT. This translates into CASSVEETVTGNTIYF.